A single sample gave rise to the 14 T cell receptor beta chains below, sequenced in a study of cytomegalovirus exposure and HLA in healthy donors. PCR involved 60 Vbeta and 13 Jbeta primers. Generated by immunoSEQ multiplex PCR, the TCRdb table keeps only in-frame clones and is missing some. This table holds about 170,000 clones, 80% found once. The specimen was PBMCs. The receptors come from a woman in her 50s in good health and CMV-seropositive.

This chain uses TRBV7-3 with TRBJ1-1; D is possibly TRBD1 (6 bases). CDR1 is SGHTA, CDR2 FQGTGA, per germline. V was cut by 10 bases and J by 3 bases, with 18 bases left in between. The CDR3 is 14 residues long. The CDR3 sequence is CATRRQALDTEAFF. In nucleotides, the CDR3 is TGTGCCACGAGGAGACAGGCGCTGGACACTGAAGCTTTCTTT.

V and J are TRBV7-3 and TRBJ2-7; TRBD2 is a possible D gene (5 bases). Germline values: CDR1 SGHTA, CDR2 FQGTGA. Trimming took 2 bases from V and 7 from J, leaving 12 bases between them. The CDR3 loop spans 13 amino acids. The CDR3 region has the DNA TGTGCCAGCAGCTTAGAGGCCTGGAGGGAGCAGTACTTC. This translates into CASSLEAWREQYF.

The chain joins TRBV7-9 to TRBJ2-1; D is undetermined. V was cut by 4 bases and J by 5 bases, with 15 bases left in between. Germline lookup yields CDR1 SEHNR and CDR2 FQNEAQ (reference sequence). This CDR3 spans 15 amino acids. Here the CDR3 reads CASSSLYPRDNEQFF. CDR3 DNA: TGTGCCAGCAGCTCATTATACCCCCGGGACAATGAGCAGTTCTTC.

In this sample, this clone turned up a few times. The J gene is TRBJ2-1, the V gene TRBV28; D gene unclear. Trimming removed 7 bases from V and 7 bases from J, with 14 bases in between. Germline V lookup: CDR1 MDHEN, CDR2 SYDVKM. There are 13 residues in the CDR3. The CDR3 nucleotides are TGTGCCAGCATCGGAGTGGGTCGAAATGAGCAGTTCTTC. It translates to CASIGVGRNEQFF.

The J gene is TRBJ1-5, the V gene TRBV6-1; the D is unclear. Germline assignment: CDR1 MNHNS and CDR2 SASEGT. The CDR3 spans 15 residues. V was clipped by 6 bases and J by 4 bases, with 16 bases between them. The CDR3 reads CASRPPGFGNQPQHF. The CDR3 DNA reads TGTGCCAGCAGGCCCCCCGGGTTTGGAAATCAGCCCCAGCATTTT.

The chain uses TRBV28 and TRBJ1-4; D is undetermined. This CDR3 spans 14 amino acids. The germline V and J ends were trimmed by 2 bases and 0 bases, with 4 bases remaining between them. CDR1 is MDHEN and CDR2 is SYDVKM in the germline V gene. Written as DNA, the CDR3 is TGTGCCAGCAGTTTACGGGCAACTAATGAAAAACTGTTTTTT. Protein product: CASSLRATNEKLFF.

V is TRBV7-2 and J is TRBJ2-7, with 15 bases matching TRBD2. The germline CDR1 and CDR2 sequences are SGHTA and FQGNSA. The junction had 5 bases not matched to a gene; V was cut back by 0 bases and J by 2 bases. CDR3 size: 18 residues. The CDR3 is CASSLAQGTSGGPYEQYF. The CDR3 DNA sequence: TGTGCCAGCAGCTTAGCGCAGGGGACTAGCGGGGGGCCCTACGAGCAGTACTTC. The full variable domain, in which reference TRBV7-2 and TRBJ2-7 provide the parts outside the CDR3, is GAGVSQSPSNKVTEKGKDVELRCDPISGHTALYWYRQSLGQGLEFLIYFQGNSAPDKSGLPSDRFSAERTGGSVSTLTIQRTQQEDSAVYLCASSLAQGTSGGPYEQYFGPGTRLTVT.

V is TRBV2 and J is TRBJ1-2; 8 bases match TRBD1. Unmatched junction bases numbered 6, after V lost 6 bases and J lost 0 bases. Germline V gene lookup returns CDR1 SNHLY and CDR2 FYNNEI. The CDR3 extends over 15 amino acids. DNA for the CDR3: TGTGCCAGCAGGCAGGGACAGGAGTCTAACTATGGCTACACCTTC. This encodes CASRQGQESNYGYTF.

The V and J genes are TRBV5-1 and TRBJ2-3; 7 nucleotides align to TRBD2. Trimming cost V 4 bases and J 5 bases; bases outside gene matches: 4. In germline, CDR1 is SGHRS, CDR2 YFSETQ. CDR3 length: 13 amino acids. Here the CDR3 reads CASSAGLQDTQYF. Here the CDR3 DNA reads TGCGCCAGCAGCGCGGGACTACAAGATACGCAGTATTTT.

This chain links TRBV19 with TRBJ2-3, with 7 bases matching TRBD1. The CDR3 extends over 15 amino acids. V trimming: 6 bases; J trimming: 1 base; junction bases outside the gene matches: 7. Germline V gene data show CDR1 as LNHDA and CDR2 as SQIVND (reference sequence). The CDR3 spells CASRPDRARTDTQYF. The CDR3 bases are TGTGCCAGTAGACCTGACAGGGCCCGCACAGATACGCAGTATTTT.

The chain couples TRBV6-6 to TRBJ2-3; D is possibly TRBD2 (6 bases). V was clipped by 0 bases and J by 5 bases, with 15 bases between them. The CDR3 has 16 amino acids. Germline V gene data show CDR1 as MNHNY and CDR2 as SVGAGI (reference sequence). CDR3 bases: TGTGCCAGCAGTTACTCGGGAGAGGCGGGGAGAGATACGCAGTATTTT. It yields the protein CASSYSGEAGRDTQYF.

V and J are TRBV4-1 and TRBJ2-7, with 7 bases aligning to TRBD1. The CDR3 loop spans 14 amino acids. Per the germline V gene, CDR1 is MGHRA and CDR2 is YSYEKL. Losses at the gene ends were 5 bases for V and 2 bases for J; bases not matched to a gene: 6. The CDR3 loop is CASSSLGTAYEQYF. DNA of the CDR3: TGCGCCAGCAGCTCCCTTGGGACAGCCTACGAGCAGTACTTC.

The rearrangement links TRBV21-1 to TRBJ2-7; the table's D call of TRBD2 was not tested on the DNA. TRBV21-1 is shown as a pseudogene. There are 18 residues in the CDR3. CDR3: CASSSRFGSGGETYEQYF. In DNA, the CDR3 is TGTGCCAGCAGCTCCCGATTTGGGTCCGGGGGAGAGACCTACGAGCAGTACTTC.

V is TRBV27 and J is TRBJ1-2, with 11 bases that match TRBD1. The CDR3 has 14 amino acids. Per germline, CDR1 MNHEY and CDR2 SMNVEV (reference sequence). V was clipped by 8 bases and J by 7 bases; unmatched bases: 9. The CDR3 spells CASGAPGQGGGYTF. The DNA for the CDR3 is TGTGCCAGCGGAGCCCCGGGACAGGGGGGTGGCTACACCTTC.